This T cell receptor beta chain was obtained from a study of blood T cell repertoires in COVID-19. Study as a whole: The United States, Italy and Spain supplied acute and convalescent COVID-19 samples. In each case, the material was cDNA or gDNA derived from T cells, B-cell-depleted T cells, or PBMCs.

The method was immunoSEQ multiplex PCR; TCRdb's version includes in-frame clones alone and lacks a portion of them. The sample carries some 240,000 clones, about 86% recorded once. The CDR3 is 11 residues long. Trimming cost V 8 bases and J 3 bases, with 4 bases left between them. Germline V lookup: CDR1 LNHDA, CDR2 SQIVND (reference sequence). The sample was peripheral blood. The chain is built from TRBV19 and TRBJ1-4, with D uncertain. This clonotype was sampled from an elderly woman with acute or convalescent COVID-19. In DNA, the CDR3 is TGTGCCAGTCGGGCTAATGAAAAACTGTTTTTT. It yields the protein CASRANEKLFF.